The following is a T cell receptor (beta chain) sequence with its context. The entry originates in a study of B cell selection in AIRE deficiency. Sequencing was performed with immunoSEQ multiplex PCR; in TCRdb, only in-frame clones are kept and a portion is missing. The data contain 20,000 to 25,000 clones, around 97% of them singletons. The CDR3 contains 14 residues. Trimming shortened V by 6 bases and J by 0 bases, and 8 bases separated the two germline ends. Germline V gene lookup returns CDR1 MNHEY and CDR2 SMNVEV (reference sequence). CD4+CD127+ cells were sorted as the conventional CD4 T cells.

The rearrangement uses TRBV27 and TRBJ2-2; D is uncertain. Sample: conventional CD4+ T cells sorted from PBMCs. This sequence was found in a human donor with AIRE deficiency. The CDR3 spells CASRTKSNTGELFF. The CDR3 coding sequence is TGTGCCAGCAGGACGAAATCGAACACCGGGGAGCTGTTTTTT.